Below, 29 T cell receptor beta chains from the same sample are listed, as sequenced in a study of T cells in Graves' hyperthyroidism and ophthalmopathy. Using RNA transcripts as the source, TCR beta CDR3 regions were amplified. First-round RT-PCR targeting the TCR CDR3 was performed with the HTBI primer set. MiXCR was run by TCRdb on the multiplex PCR reads, yielding one entry per CDR3 protein. The data hold approximately 400,000 distinct CDR3 sequences, with 15% to 19% observed a single time. Sequenced sample: blood. Receptors were obtained from a woman in her late teens or twenties with Graves' hyperthyroidism that later progressed to Graves' ophthalmopathy.

This clonotype was observed a handful of times. The chain links TRBV3-1 to TRBJ2-3; D uncertain. V was clipped by 4 bases and J by 7 bases, with 12 bases between them. The CDR3 contains 13 residues. In germline, CDR1 is LGHDT, CDR2 YNNKEL (reference sequence). The CDR3 loop reads CASSPDILYTQYF. CDR3 bases: TGTGCCAGCAGCCCTGATATTCTTTATACGCAGTATTTT.

Concerning this clonotype: This clone may be a read error of a much larger clone one base away. This chain joins TRBV28 and TRBJ2-3, with 10 bases that match TRBD2. The CDR3 runs to 15 residues. V lost 5 bases, J lost 4 bases, and 6 bases stayed unmatched. CDR1 MDHEN and CDR2 SYDVKM come from the germline V gene. The DNA for the CDR3 is TGTGCCAGCAGTCCGTGGACTAGCGGCGCAGATACGCAGTATTTT. Protein product: CASSPWTSGADTQYF.

This clonotype has ten or more counts. V and J are TRBV20-1 and TRBJ2-3, with 8 bases lining up with TRBD2. From germline, CDR1 is DFQATT and CDR2 SNEGSKA (reference sequence). V gave up 5 bases and J gave up 6 bases; unmatched junction bases: 13. The CDR3 is 15 amino acids. For the CDR3, the DNA is TGCAGTGCTCCGACTAGCGCTGGTTTGGCCGATACGCAGTATTTT. This codes for CSAPTSAGLADTQYF.

The CDR3 is CASSPSGSIVYNEQFF. The CDR3 region has the DNA TGTGCCAGCAGCCCGAGCGGGAGTATTGTTTACAATGAGCAGTTCTTC. The rearrangement joins TRBV11-3 to TRBJ2-1, with 8 bases aligning to TRBD2. The CDR3 runs to 16 residues. Trimming at V came to 5 bases and at J to 4 bases, leaving 10 bases not matched to a gene. Germline CDR1 reads SGHNT; CDR2 reads YENEEA.

About this clonotype itself: This may stem from a read error, because a much larger clone lies one nucleotide away. V is TRBV4-1 and J is TRBJ2-7, with 7 bases that match TRBD1. Trimming took 4 bases from V and 0 from J; bases not matched to a gene: 3. The germline gives CDR1 MGHRA, CDR2 YSYEKL. The CDR3 runs 14 residues. The CDR3 is CASSLRGTSYEQYF. The CDR3 DNA is TGCGCCAGCAGCCTCAGGGGGACCTCCTACGAGCAGTACTTC.

This clonotype was picked up many times. The chain uses TRBV12-3 or TRBV12-4 and TRBJ2-7, with 12 nucleotides matching TRBD1. J lost 5 bases, V lost 3 bases, and 11 bases had no gene match. The CDR3 loop spans 17 amino acids. CDR3 nucleotides: TGTGCCAGCAGTTTGGAGTTGGGGGGGGACAGGGGGCACGAGCAGTACTTC. Its translation: CASSLELGGDRGHEQYF.

V and J are TRBV4-3 and TRBJ2-3, with 7 nucleotides matching TRBD2. Unmatched junction bases numbered 14, after V lost 1 base and J lost 4 bases. CDR1 is LGHNA, CDR2 YSLEER, per germline. The CDR3 has 18 residues. In DNA form, the CDR3 reads TGCGCCAGCAGCCAAGGAATTGTGGCGGGAGTTTGCGCAGATACGCAGTATTTT. This encodes CASSQGIVAGVCADTQYF.

This clonotype was counted many times. The rearrangement joins TRBV5-1 to TRBJ1-1, with D unclear. The germline V gene has CDR1 SGHRS and CDR2 YFSETQ. The CDR3 totals 13 residues. V dropped 3 bases and J dropped 1 base, with 7 bases sitting between them. This CDR3 reads CASSSKANTEAFF. The CDR3 bases are TGCGCCAGCAGCTCGAAGGCGAACACTGAAGCTTTCTTT.

This clonotype was counted once. The CDR3 nucleotides are TGCAGTGCTAAAGGGCGAGCGGGGGCCTACAATGAGCAGTTCTTC. Residues: CSAKGRAGAYNEQFF. The gene calls are TRBV20-1 and TRBJ2-1; 8 bases are shared with TRBD2. V trimming: 4 bases; J trimming: 2 bases; junction bases outside the gene matches: 7. Germline loops: CDR1 DFQATT, CDR2 SNEGSKA (reference sequence). The CDR3 is made up of 15 amino acids.

J is TRBJ2-6 and V is TRBV3-1, with D maybe TRBD2 (6 bases). The CDR3 is made up of 18 amino acids. Trimming stripped 1 base from V and 4 bases from J, with 17 bases between. Germline lookup yields CDR1 LGHDT and CDR2 YNNKEL (reference sequence). In DNA form, the CDR3 reads TGTGCCAGCAGCCAAGCGGGGGACCTGAATTTGGGGGCCAACGTCCTGACTTTC. Translated, it gives CASSQAGDLNLGANVLTF.

As regards this clonotype: A much larger clone sits a single nucleotide away, making a read error possible. V usage is TRBV7-9 and J usage is TRBJ2-5; D is unresolved. Trimming took 4 bases from V and 2 from J, leaving 14 bases between them. There are 15 residues in the CDR3. Germline V gene lookup returns CDR1 SEHNR and CDR2 FQNEAQ (reference sequence). This CDR3 is CASSSPSGRQETQYF. The DNA of the CDR3 is TGTGCCAGCAGCTCCCCTTCCGGCAGACAAGAGACCCAGTACTTC.

This chain links TRBV19 with TRBJ2-2; D possibly corresponds to TRBD1 (6 bases). The CDR3 covers 18 residues. Between the trimmed V and J ends, which lost 5 bases and 2 bases, there was a span of 21 bases. CDR1 and CDR2 (germline): LNHDA, SQIVND (reference sequence). The chain's CDR3 is CASSPPGRGPFNTGELFF. The CDR3 DNA sequence: TGTGCCAGTAGTCCCCCCGGCAGGGGACCCTTTAACACCGGGGAGCTGTTTTTT. The complete variable domain, with remaining parts taken from reference TRBV19 and TRBJ2-2, reads DGGITQSPKYLFRKEGQNVTLSCEQNLNHDAMYWYRQDPGQGLRLIYYSQIVNDFQKGDIAEGYSVSREKKESFPLTVTSAQKNPTAFYLCASSPPGRGPFNTGELFFGEGSRLTVL.

This sequence joins TRBV19 and TRBJ2-1, with 9 nucleotides matching TRBD2. V shed 1 base and J 8 bases; nucleotides not matched to a gene: 9. Germline V gene lookup returns CDR1 LNHDA and CDR2 SQIVND (reference sequence). The CDR3 covers 16 residues. The CDR3 protein is CASSIGSGRYVDEQFF. The CDR3 nucleotides are TGTGCCAGTAGTATAGGTAGCGGGAGATACGTTGATGAGCAGTTCTTC.

This clonotype was counted ten times or more. The chain links TRBV6-2 or TRBV6-3 to TRBJ2-3; 7 bases agree with TRBD2. Germline V gives CDR1 MNHEY, CDR2 SVGEGT. This CDR3 comprises 15 residues. The J segment lost 2 bases and the V segment lost 6 bases, leaving 8 bases of the junction unmatched. CDR3 DNA: TGTGCCAGCAGCTCGACGGGGGGATTCACAGATACGCAGTATTTT. Translated, it gives CASSSTGGFTDTQYF.

In this sample, this clonotype turned up a few times. This rearrangement joins TRBV19 to TRBJ1-5; maybe TRBD1 (6 bases). The CDR3 is 16 amino acids. Germline V lookup: CDR1 LNHDA, CDR2 SQIVND (reference sequence). Between the trimmed V and J ends, which lost 6 bases and 0 bases, there was a span of 15 bases. The CDR3 bases are TGTGCCAGTAGCCAAGGGGGACCCTATAGCAATCAGCCCCAGCATTTT. Protein sequence: CASSQGGPYSNQPQHF.

This clonotype was recorded a few times. The rearrangement joins TRBV29-1 to TRBJ2-1; unclear D gene. Trimming removed 2 bases at V and 9 bases at J, with 14 bases between. Germline CDR1 and CDR2: SQVTM and ANQGSEA. The CDR3 is 13 amino acids. CDR3 nucleotides: TGCAGCGTTGAAAAGAGGTCGAAGGGTGAGCAGTTCTTC. It specifies CSVEKRSKGEQFF.

In its sample, this clonotype was seen many times. The rearrangement joins TRBV12-3 or TRBV12-4 to TRBJ1-4; D remains ambiguous. Trimming removed 3 bases from V and 7 bases from J, with 15 bases in between. The CDR3 loop spans 15 amino acids. Here the CDR3 DNA reads TGTGCCAGCAGTTTTGTCGAAAGGAGGGCTGAAAAACTGTTTTTT. This codes for CASSFVERRAEKLFF.

Only a few counts were recorded for this clonotype. This chain links TRBV6-2 or TRBV6-3 with TRBJ2-1, with 7 nucleotides matching TRBD2. Germline values: CDR1 MNHEY, CDR2 SVGEGT. The CDR3 is 17 amino acids. The V gene end was trimmed by 4 bases and the J gene end by 10 bases; junction bases not matched to a gene: 19. The CDR3 loop reads CASSSRRGGSAPHEQFF. The CDR3 DNA sequence: TGTGCCAGCAGTTCCCGCCGGGGAGGGTCGGCCCCCCACGAGCAGTTCTTC.

This clonotype was detected only a few times. V is TRBV9 and J is TRBJ2-7; D possibly corresponds to TRBD2 (6 bases). The germline gives CDR1 SGDLS, CDR2 YYNGEE. Trimming removed 3 bases at V and 1 base at J, with 11 bases between. This CDR3 comprises 14 residues. The CDR3 sequence is CASSAGSQSYEQYF. The CDR3 DNA reads as TGTGCCAGCAGCGCCGGGAGTCAGTCCTACGAGCAGTACTTC.

This clonotype occurred many times. The chain's CDR3 is CASSPTWMPGELFF. In DNA form, the CDR3 reads TGTGCCAGCAGCCCAACTTGGATGCCCGGGGAGCTGTTTTTT. The chain joins TRBV3-1 to TRBJ2-2; no reliable D call. Trimming shortened V by 4 bases and J by 6 bases, and 12 bases separated the two germline ends. The CDR3 totals 14 residues. Germline assignment: CDR1 LGHDT and CDR2 YNNKEL (reference sequence).

The genes are TRBV19 and TRBJ2-7, with 9 bases matching TRBD2. The V gene end was trimmed by 5 bases and the J gene end by 0 bases; junction bases not matched to a gene: 5. The germline CDR1 and CDR2 sequences are LNHDA and SQIVND (reference sequence). The CDR3 has 15 amino acids. DNA of the CDR3: TGTGCCAGTAGTCTACAACTAGCGGGCTCCTACGAGCAGTACTTC. This codes for CASSLQLAGSYEQYF.

The sample holds a few counts of this clonotype. The V and J genes are TRBV30 and TRBJ1-2, with 8 bases identical to TRBD1. Germline CDR1 is GTSNPN and CDR2 is SVGIG (reference sequence). The CDR3 contains 20 residues. The junction had 24 bases not matched to a gene; V was cut back by 0 bases and J by 6 bases. The CDR3 DNA follows: TGTGCCTGGAGTGTATTACGGGTTTTCGGACAGGGTGGCCCCAGGGATGGCTACACCTTC. Translation gives CAWSVLRVFGQGGPRDGYTF.

This clonotype was detected ten times or more. J is TRBJ1-1 and V is TRBV6-2 or TRBV6-3, with a weak D call TRBD1 (6 bases). This CDR3 is built from 15 residues. Germline V CDR1 and CDR2: MNHEY, SVGEGT. Between the trimmed V and J ends, which lost 6 bases and 1 base, there was a span of 15 bases. The CDR3 DNA reads TGTGCCAGCAGCATCTCAGGGGAGGGGAACACTGAAGCTTTCTTT. Translation: CASSISGEGNTEAFF.

This clonotype was seen ten or more times. J is TRBJ2-2 and V is TRBV3-1, with unresolved D. Germline V gene data show CDR1 as LGHDT and CDR2 as YNNKEL (reference sequence). V lost 6 bases, J lost 5 bases, and 13 bases lay in between. This CDR3 region has 14 residues. This CDR3 reads CASRPRLGTGELFF. DNA of the CDR3: TGTGCCAGCAGGCCCAGGTTGGGAACCGGGGAGCTGTTTTTT.

This clonotype has ten or more counts. The J gene is TRBJ2-1, the V gene TRBV2, with 10 bases that match TRBD2. Trimming at V came to 7 bases and at J to 0 bases, leaving 3 bases not matched to a gene. The CDR3 length is 15 residues. Germline assignment: CDR1 SNHLY and CDR2 FYNNEI. The CDR3 DNA reads as TGTGCCAGCATGGCTAGCGGGAGCTCCTACAATGAGCAGTTCTTC. Amino acids: CASMASGSSYNEQFF. Using reference TRBV2 and TRBJ2-1 for the parts outside the CDR3, the full variable domain is EPEVTQTPSHQVTQMGQEVILRCVPISNHLYFYWYRQILGQKVEFLVSFYNNEISEKSEIFDDQFSVERPDGSNFTLKIRSTKLEDSAMYFCASMASGSSYNEQFFGPGTRLTVL.

This clonotype was detected a few times. The rearrangement joins TRBV15 to TRBJ1-5; D gene unclear. There are 16 residues in the CDR3. V lost 0 bases to trimming and J lost 0 bases, with 9 bases between them. Germline assignment: CDR1 LNHNV and CDR2 YYDKDF (reference sequence). CDR3 protein: CATSRDAWASNQPQHF. The CDR3 DNA follows: TGTGCCACCAGCAGAGATGCGTGGGCTAGCAATCAGCCCCAGCATTTT.

This clonotype has a handful of counts. The chain carries TRBV5-1 and TRBJ2-5; no reliable D call. The germline V gene has CDR1 SGHRS and CDR2 YFSETQ. The CDR3 length is 13 residues. V was trimmed by 4 bases and J by 5 bases, leaving 12 bases between them. The CDR3 is CASSANLGETQYF. The CDR3 DNA reads as TGCGCCAGCAGCGCGAACTTAGGGGAGACCCAGTACTTC.

V gene TRBV24-1 combines with J gene TRBJ2-7, with TRBD2 matching over 16 bases. Germline CDR1 is KGHDR and CDR2 is SFDVKD. The CDR3 covers 15 residues. V trimming: 9 bases; J trimming: 6 bases; junction bases outside the gene matches: 7. CDR3 DNA: TGTGCCACCCTGGGACTAGCGGGAGGGCGATGCGAGCAGTACTTC. Translated: CATLGLAGGRCEQYF.

This clonotype appeared many times. The rearrangement uses TRBV13 and TRBJ2-1; 10 nucleotides align to TRBD2. The V segment lost 0 bases and the J segment 8 bases; nucleotides outside the gene matches: 4. The CDR3 consists of 15 residues. The germline V gene encodes CDR1 PRHDT and CDR2 FYEKMQ (reference sequence). Here the CDR3 reads CASSLGLAGSHEQFF. In nucleotides, the CDR3 is TGTGCCAGCAGCTTAGGACTAGCGGGAAGCCATGAGCAGTTCTTC.